This T cell receptor (beta chain) came from a study of CD8 T cells in ankylosing spondylitis. CDR1 and CDR2 (germline): DFQATT, SNEGSKA (reference sequence). This CDR3 has 11 amino acids. V was cut by 5 bases and J by 5 bases, with 8 bases left in between. From the 5' RACE reads, TCRdb called clonotypes with MiXCR, one entry per CDR3 protein. The sample has roughly 440,000 distinct CDR3 sequences; 15% to 20% are singletons. Overall study results and limits: Blood of patients with ankylosing spondylitis appeared to be characterized by a TCR beta motif of eight or nine highly homologous variants. Disease-linked clones reportedly concentrated significantly in matched ankylosing spondylitis synovial fluid.

This clonotype showed up many times. The antigen remains unidentified. The material sequenced was blood, either unsorted or a sorted T cell fraction (not recorded which). The genes are TRBV20-1 and TRBJ2-3, with no clear D. This TCR was sampled from a male donor with ankylosing spondylitis. In DNA form, the CDR3 reads TGCAGTGCTCCGCTAGGAGATACGCAGTATTTT. It is translated as CSAPLGDTQYF.